This passage covers 19 T cell receptor beta chains from one sample sequenced in a study of beta chain features in type 1 diabetes. Isolated RNA was reverse transcribed in full, so expressed TCRB transcripts were sequenced. Libraries were prepared by immunoSEQ multiplex PCR; TCRdb keeps only in-frame clonotypes and omits some of them. The repertoire includes about 470,000 clones, approximately 30% of them detected once, and 0.05% to 0.065% sits in the top ten. The sequenced sample consisted of naive CD4+ T cells from blood. These receptors were obtained from a man between 18 and 29 years old in good health.

The chain carries TRBV18 and TRBJ2-4, with a weak D call TRBD1 (5 bases). This CDR3 is built from 15 residues. The germline V gene encodes CDR1 KGHSH and CDR2 LQKENI. V gave up 2 bases and J gave up 6 bases, with 14 bases separating them. Here the CDR3 DNA reads TGTGCCAGCTCACCAAGCAGGGCAAATGGAAACATTCAGTACTTC. The encoded protein is CASSPSRANGNIQYF.

The CDR3, as DNA: TGTGCCAGCAGCCCACAGGGGGCCTTGGATGAGCAGTTCTTC. Its protein product is CASSPQGALDEQFF. The chain recombines TRBV7-3 with TRBJ2-1; 9 nucleotides align to TRBD1. V lost 5 bases to trimming and J lost 8 bases; unmatched junction nucleotides: 7. The CDR3 spans 14 residues. Germline CDR1 and CDR2: SGHTA and FQGTGA.

The chain has TRBV4-1 and TRBJ2-3, with D unclear. The CDR3 totals 12 residues. V dropped 3 bases and J dropped 5 bases, with 6 bases sitting between them. Germline values: CDR1 MGHRA, CDR2 YSYEKL. For the CDR3, the DNA is TGCGCCAGCAGCCAGGTAATAGATACGCAGTATTTT. It encodes CASSQVIDTQYF.

The V call is TRBV15, the J call TRBJ2-7; weak D call: TRBD2 (6 bases). The V and J ends lost 0 bases and 0 bases respectively, with 12 bases between them. The V gene's germline CDR1 is LNHNV and CDR2 YYDKDF (reference sequence). This CDR3 has 16 amino acids. This CDR3 reads CATSREAGWSSYEQYF. The CDR3 DNA reads as TGTGCCACCAGCAGAGAGGCGGGATGGTCCTCCTACGAGCAGTACTTC.

This rearrangement joins TRBV7-9 to TRBJ2-3; D is undetermined. Germline V CDR1 and CDR2: SEHNR, FQNEAQ (reference sequence). The CDR3 is made up of 15 amino acids. V was pared by 5 bases and J by 0 bases, with 12 bases between. The CDR3 DNA reads as TGTGCCAGCAGCCCTCTTGATACTAGCACAGATACGCAGTATTTT. This codes for CASSPLDTSTDTQYF.

This clone came up a few times. In nucleotides, the CDR3 is TGCGCCAGCAGCCAAGAGCTGGGCGGGAGGGCCTACAATGAGCAGTTCTTC. As protein: CASSQELGGRAYNEQFF. J is TRBJ2-1 and V is TRBV4-1; TRBD2 agrees at 9 bases. Germline values: CDR1 MGHRA, CDR2 YSYEKL. The CDR3 consists of 17 residues. With 0 bases clipped from V and 2 bases from J, the junction kept 5 bases outside the gene matches.

The J gene is TRBJ1-1, the V gene TRBV7-8; D is unresolved. There are 15 residues in the CDR3. The germline gives CDR1 SGHVS, CDR2 FQNEAQ. Trimming removed 5 bases from V and 1 base from J, with 14 bases in between. The CDR3 reads CASSTPTVGNTEAFF. DNA of the CDR3: TGTGCCAGCAGCACCCCGACGGTGGGGAACACTGAAGCTTTCTTT.

The rearrangement uses TRBV29-1 and TRBJ1-1; D possibly corresponds to TRBD1 (5 bases). The CDR3 has 13 amino acids. Per the germline V gene, CDR1 is SQVTM and CDR2 is ANQGSEA. Deletions cut 6 bases from V and 6 bases from J, with 17 bases between. The CDR3 here is CSVYLGPRPEAFF. The CDR3 bases are TGCAGCGTCTACCTGGGACCGCGCCCTGAAGCTTTCTTT. The variable domain in full, completed from reference TRBV29-1 and TRBJ1-1, reads SAVISQKPSRDICQRGTSLTIQCQVDSQVTMMFWYRQQPGQSLTLIATANQGSEATYESGFVIDKFPISRPNLTFSTLTVSNMSPEDSSIYLCSVYLGPRPEAFFGQGTRLTVV.

This clone came up a few times. Within the sample, other DNA sequences also encode this same CDR3. V usage is TRBV5-1 and J usage is TRBJ2-7, with D possibly being TRBD2 (6 bases). Trimming took off 4 bases at V and 0 bases at J, with 14 bases between the two ends. The CDR3 consists of 15 residues. Germline V gives CDR1 SGHRS, CDR2 YFSETQ. The CDR3 loop reads CASSPSLGGSYEQYF. The CDR3 DNA sequence: TGCGCCAGCAGCCCCTCCTTGGGGGGCTCCTACGAGCAGTACTTC.

In regard to this clone: Other DNA sequences in the same sample also yield this CDR3. V and J are TRBV10-3 and TRBJ2-2; no definite D call. V was pared by 2 bases and J by 1 base, with 5 bases between. Germline V gives CDR1 ENHRY, CDR2 SYGVKD. The CDR3 contains 14 residues. The CDR3 region is CAISESRNTGELFF. In DNA, the CDR3 is TGTGCCATCAGTGAGAGCCGGAACACCGGGGAGCTGTTTTTT.

The chain uses TRBV28 and TRBJ2-4; D is uncertain. From germline, CDR1 is MDHEN and CDR2 SYDVKM. The CDR3 covers 10 residues. This chain's CDR3 is CVHLKNIQYF. The CDR3 nucleotides are TGTGTCCACCTAAAAAACATTCAGTACTTC.

The CDR3 reads CASSSYMGLKAFF. The CDR3, as DNA: TGTGCCAGCAGCTCCTATATGGGGCTGAAAGCTTTCTTT. The chain uses TRBV13 and TRBJ1-1; D possibly corresponds to TRBD1 (5 bases). V was trimmed by 4 bases and J by 9 bases, leaving 15 bases between them. CDR1 and CDR2 from the germline V gene are PRHDT and FYEKMQ (reference sequence). CDR3 length equals 13 residues.

For the CDR3, the DNA is TGTGCCAGCAGTGGAAGTTATCAGCCCCAGCATTTT. It specifies CASSGSYQPQHF. This chain joins TRBV28 and TRBJ1-5; no clear D gene. The germline V gene encodes CDR1 MDHEN and CDR2 SYDVKM. The germline V and J ends were trimmed by 5 bases and 5 bases, with 7 bases remaining between them. This CDR3 is 12 amino acids long.

The sample holds a few counts of this clone. This chain joins TRBV15 and TRBJ2-3; 8 bases map to TRBD2. Germline loops: CDR1 LNHNV, CDR2 YYDKDF (reference sequence). The CDR3 totals 16 residues. The junction had 11 bases not matched to a gene; V was cut back by 5 bases and J by 4 bases. For the CDR3, the DNA is TGTGCCACCAGCGGAAATAGCGGGATGGGCCCAGATACGCAGTATTTT. Protein sequence: CATSGNSGMGPDTQYF.

This clone occurred a few times. The chain employs TRBV5-1 and TRBJ2-4; D possibly corresponds to TRBD1 (6 bases). Germline V gene data show CDR1 as SGHRS and CDR2 as YFSETQ. V dropped 0 bases and J dropped 1 base, with 11 bases sitting between them. This CDR3 region has 16 residues. DNA for the CDR3: TGCGCCAGCAGCTTGGCAGCAGGGGTCGCCAAAAACATTCAGTACTTC. It encodes CASSLAAGVAKNIQYF.

This clone was detected once. The chain joins TRBV7-2 to TRBJ1-1, with 7 bases lining up with TRBD1. Germline CDR1 SGHTA, CDR2 FQGNSA. Trimming at V came to 2 bases and at J to 0 bases, leaving 3 bases not matched to a gene. The CDR3 is made up of 15 amino acids. In DNA, the CDR3 is TGTGCCAGCAGCTTAATGGGGACAGTGAACACTGAAGCTTTCTTT. Protein: CASSLMGTVNTEAFF.

V gene TRBV7-9 combines with J gene TRBJ2-3, with D tentatively TRBD1 (6 bases). Between the trimmed V and J ends, which lost 5 bases and 0 bases, there was a span of 12 bases. Germline V lookup: CDR1 SEHNR, CDR2 FQNEAQ (reference sequence). This CDR3 spans 15 amino acids. This CDR3 reads CASSPGQGSTDTQYF. The CDR3, as DNA: TGTGCCAGCAGCCCCGGGCAGGGGAGCACAGATACGCAGTATTTT.

This chain connects TRBV25-1 to TRBJ2-4; D is perhaps TRBD2 (6 bases). Germline V gene sequence: CDR1 MGHDK, CDR2 SYGVNS. The CDR3 covers 16 residues. V lost 4 bases and J lost 0, with 13 bases in between. Here the CDR3 reads CASSGSGGLAKNIQYF. CDR3 nucleotide sequence: TGTGCCAGCAGTGGGTCCGGGGGTCTAGCCAAAAACATTCAGTACTTC.

The genes are TRBV12-5 and TRBJ2-5; D unresolved. In germline, CDR1 is LGHNT, CDR2 FRNRAP. Trimming removed 0 bases at V and 5 bases at J, with 4 bases between. This CDR3 is 12 amino acids long. The chain's CDR3 is CASGLVEETQYF. Written as DNA, the CDR3 is TGTGCTAGTGGTTTGGTTGAGGAGACCCAGTACTTC.